The rows below give T cell receptor beta chains drawn from one sample of a study of blood T cells in healthy people across ages. Via MiXCR, TCRdb re-called the 5' RACE reads, giving one row per CDR3 protein. The table shows some 700,000 distinct CDR3 sequences, with 22% occurring only once. The specimen was blood. These TCRs come from a man between 65 and 85 years old in good health. The CDR3 runs from the conserved cysteine through the conserved F or W. The order of the fields is J gene, clone size, CDR3 length, V gene, D gene, CDR3 DNA, CDR3 protein. D genes are given only for firm matches. Clone sizes are given selectively: once, few, many, or a class where the clone is expanded.

TRBJ2-3 | . | 16 | TRBV29-1 | . | TGCAGCGTTGAACCACAAGGTTTATTTAACTGGGGGGAGCAGTTCTTT | CSVEPQGLFNWGEQFF
TRBJ2-7 | few | 14 | TRBV7-2 | TRBD2 | TGTGCCAGCAGAGCTACTAGCGGCGCCTACGAGCAGTACTTC | CASRATSGAYEQYF
TRBJ2-2 | . | 14 | TRBV4-1 | . | TGCGCCAGCAGCCAAGCAACGAACACCGGGGAGCTGTTTTTT | CASSQATNTGELFF
TRBJ2-1 | . | 16 | TRBV6-2/TRBV6-3 | TRBD2 | TGTGCCAGCAGTTCCAGGACTAGTCTCATCAACAATGAGCAGTTCTTC | CASSSRTSLINNEQFF
TRBJ2-3 | . | 13 | TRBV27 | . | TGTGCCAGCAAATTGTCCGGTGTGGATACGCAGTATTTT | CASKLSGVDTQYF
TRBJ1-3 | few | 16 | TRBV3-1 | . | TGTGCCAGCAGCCGGAGAGCCGGGGTCAGGGCGAACACCATATATTTT | CASSRRAGVRANTIYF
TRBJ2-7 | many | 13 | TRBV7-9 | . | TGTGCCAGCAGCTGGGGGTCATCCTACGAGCAGTACTTC | CASSWGSSYEQYF
TRBJ2-5 | . | 11 | TRBV29-1 | . | TGCAGCGTTGGGGGACTCCCAGAGCAGTACTTC | CSVGGLPEQYF
TRBJ2-1 | many | 15 | TRBV24-1 | . | TGTGCCACCAGTGGTGAAGGGGCCATTAACAATGAGCAGTTCTTC | CATSGEGAINNEQFF
TRBJ1-2 | few | 13 | TRBV5-1 | . | TGCGCCAGCAGCTTTGTAGCAGGGGTCGGCTACACCTTC | CASSFVAGVGYTF
TRBJ2-5 | . | 14 | TRBV5-1 | . | TGCGCCAGCAGCCCGACCCGGGGCCAAGAGACCCAGTACTTC | CASSPTRGQETQYF
TRBJ1-1 | few | 11 | TRBV2 | . | TGTGCCAGCAGTGCGGTCCCGGCAGCTTTCTTT | CASSAVPAAFF
TRBJ2-1 | many | 13 | TRBV20-1 | . | TGCAGTGCTAGAGAGGCGAACTACAATGAGCAGTTCTTC | CSAREANYNEQFF
TRBJ1-2 | . | 16 | TRBV13 | . | TGTGCCAGCAGCTCCCGGGACAACCGATTAGGATATGGCTACACCTTC | CASSSRDNRLGYGYTF
TRBJ1-4 | few | 13 | TRBV7-3 | . | TGTGCCAGCAGCTTAGGGCCGGATGAAAAACTGTTTTTT | CASSLGPDEKLFF
TRBJ1-2 | . | 16 | TRBV21-1 | . | TGTGCCAGCAGCAAATGGGTCGACCGACAGGACTATGGCTACACCTTC | CASSKWVDRQDYGYTF
TRBJ1-2 | once | 13 | TRBV20-1 | TRBD1 | TGCAGTGCTGGGGGACAGCCAGAGGATGGCTACACCTTC | CSAGGQPEDGYTF
TRBJ2-4 | few | 14 | TRBV10-3 | . | TGTGCCATCAGCGACCCTAGGGTTCAAAACATTCAGTACTTC | CAISDPRVQNIQYF
TRBJ2-7 | . | 16 | TRBV12-3/TRBV12-4 | TRBD2 | TGTGCCAGCAGTCTGCCCCACGGACTAGCGGGAGGCGAGCAGTACTTC | CASSLPHGLAGGEQYF
TRBJ2-1 | . | 14 | TRBV6-5 | . | TGTGCCACTCGTCGAGGGCTCGTCTACAATGAGCAGTTCTTC | CATRRGLVYNEQFF